These 9 T cell receptor beta chains came from one sample sequenced in a study of cytomegalovirus exposure and HLA in healthy donors. The PCR used 60 Vbeta and 13 Jbeta primers. Some clones are missing from TCRdb's copy, which holds only in-frame ones; the method was immunoSEQ multiplex PCR. This table holds over 90,000 clones, around 63% found once. Material for sequencing was PBMCs. The origin of the receptors is a human donor in good health.

This clone was recorded only once. The chain carries TRBV29-1 and TRBJ2-7; D perhaps matches TRBD2 (6 bases). The germline V gene encodes CDR1 SQVTM and CDR2 ANQGSEA. V gave up 4 bases and J gave up 0 bases, with 10 bases separating them. There are 13 residues in the CDR3. The CDR3 region has the DNA TGCAGCGTTGGCCGGGGGAGCTCCTACGAGCAGTACTTC. It encodes CSVGRGSSYEQYF.

The V call is TRBV7-2, the J call TRBJ2-7, with 13 bases lining up with TRBD2. The ends lost 3 bases at V and 3 bases at J; junction bases unmatched: 5. CDR3 length equals 16 residues. Per germline, CDR1 SGHTA and CDR2 FQGNSA. The CDR3 DNA follows: TGTGCCAGCAGCTTCTCGGGACTAGCGGGACTCTACGAGCAGTACTTC. Translated, it gives CASSFSGLAGLYEQYF.

The rearrangement links TRBV25-1 to TRBJ2-7; 7 bases are a match to TRBD1. This CDR3 spans 15 amino acids. Trimming took 6 bases from V and 3 from J; bases not matched to a gene: 11. Germline V lookup: CDR1 MGHDK, CDR2 SYGVNS. The CDR3 sequence: CASRPDRVLDYEQYF. Here the CDR3 DNA reads TGTGCCAGCAGACCCGACAGGGTTCTCGACTACGAGCAGTACTTC.

The chain is built from TRBV5-4 and TRBJ2-3; D gene unclear. The CDR3 is 14 residues long. The ends were cut back, 4 bases at V and 1 base at J, with 10 bases in the middle. Germline CDR1 and CDR2: SGHNT and YYREEE (reference sequence). The CDR3 bases are TGTGCCAGCAGCCTGACAAAACGCACAGATACGCAGTATTTT. Protein: CASSLTKRTDTQYF. The whole variable domain, remainder taken from reference TRBV5-4 and TRBJ2-3, is ETGVTQSPTHLIKTRGQQVTLRCSSQSGHNTVSWYQQALGQGPQFIFQYYREEENGRGNFPPRFSGLQFPNYSSELNVNALELDDSALYLCASSLTKRTDTQYFGPGTRLTVL.

V gene TRBV5-1 combines with J gene TRBJ1-5; D is uncertain. V was pared by 0 bases and J by 10 bases, with 14 bases between. CDR3 length: 14 residues. CDR1 is SGHRS, CDR2 YFSETQ, per germline. The CDR3 bases are TGCGCCAGCAGCTTGGGGGCAGTCGACGGACCCCAGCATTTT. It codes for CASSLGAVDGPQHF.

The V and J genes are TRBV9 and TRBJ2-3; D is uncertain. The length of the CDR3 is 14 residues. Germline CDR1 reads SGDLS; CDR2 reads YYNGEE. The germline V and J ends were trimmed by 0 bases and 6 bases, with 11 bases remaining between them. The CDR3 protein is CASSVVGSGDTQYF. The CDR3 bases are TGTGCCAGCAGCGTAGTCGGGTCTGGGGATACGCAGTATTTT.

The chain combines TRBV2 with TRBJ2-1, with 10 bases that match TRBD2. V was pared by 5 bases and J by 3 bases, with 10 bases of the junction left unmatched. The length of the CDR3 is 17 residues. Germline values: CDR1 SNHLY, CDR2 FYNNEI. The CDR3 region has the DNA TGTGCCAGCAGTCTGACTAGCGGGTGGCAGATCTACAATGAGCAGTTCTTC. Protein sequence: CASSLTSGWQIYNEQFF.

This chain connects TRBV5-8 to TRBJ1-5; perhaps TRBD1 as D (5 bases). CDR3 size: 14 residues. CDR1 is SGHTS and CDR2 is YDEGEE in the germline V gene. The V end lost 0 bases, the J end lost 2 bases, and 6 bases lay between the germline ends. The CDR3 region is CASSLDRRNQPQHF. Here the CDR3 DNA reads TGTGCCAGCAGCTTGGACAGGCGCAATCAGCCCCAGCATTTT.

This chain uses TRBV4-1 with TRBJ1-5, with D perhaps matching TRBD1 (5 bases). CDR3 size: 15 residues. Germline lookup yields CDR1 MGHRA and CDR2 YSYEKL. Deletions cut 1 base from V and 4 bases from J, with 11 bases between. CDR3 amino acids: CASSQGQGGNQPQHF. For the CDR3, the DNA is TGCGCCAGCAGCCAAGGGCAGGGAGGGAATCAGCCCCAGCATTTT.